A selection of T cell receptor beta chains follows, all from one sample in a study of T-cell reconstitution after alpha-beta-depleted transplantation in children. TCRdb reprocessed the PCR reads via MiXCR and lists one record per CDR3 protein. Of some 260,000 distinct CDR3 sequences in the sample, 20% to 30% are singletons; the top ten hold under 5.5%. This material consisted of PBMCs, mostly from graft donor cells, taken 360 days after TCRalphabeta/CD19-depleted stem cell transplant. The source of these receptors is a female patient younger than 10 who had a stem cell transplant for congenital amegakaryocytic thrombocytopenia, so the T cells may come from the graft donor. The CDR3 runs from the conserved cysteine through the conserved F or W. Each record gives: V gene, D gene, clone size, J gene, CDR3 protein, CDR3 DNA. The D gene is left open where the match is weak. Expanded clones are given a class, and other clones once, few, many or no size at all.

v_gene: TRBV7-9
d_gene: -
abundance: many
j_gene: TRBJ1-1
CDR3aa: CASSLGDWYNTEAFF
CDR3nt: TGTGCCAGCAGCTTGGGGGACTGGTATAACACTGAAGCTTTCTTT

v_gene: TRBV5-6
d_gene: -
abundance: -
j_gene: TRBJ2-7
CDR3aa: CASSFLGTYEQYF
CDR3nt: TGTGCCAGCAGCTTCCTGGGGACCTACGAGCAGTACTTC

v_gene: TRBV29-1
d_gene: TRBD2
abundance: -
j_gene: TRBJ2-1
CDR3aa: CSVEFAGVPYNEQFF
CDR3nt: TGCAGCGTTGAATTTGCGGGAGTCCCCTACAATGAGCAGTTCTTC

v_gene: TRBV20-1
d_gene: TRBD2
abundance: -
j_gene: TRBJ2-3
CDR3aa: CSAAPRGSTDTQYF
CDR3nt: TGCAGTGCTGCCCCGCGGGGGAGCACAGATACGCAGTATTTT

v_gene: TRBV10-3
d_gene: -
abundance: -
j_gene: TRBJ1-2
CDR3aa: CAISDDSWADGYTF
CDR3nt: TGTGCCATCAGTGACGACTCCTGGGCGGATGGCTACACCTTC

v_gene: TRBV5-4
d_gene: -
abundance: -
j_gene: TRBJ2-5
CDR3aa: CASSFGGEETQYF
CDR3nt: TGTGCCAGCAGCTTTGGCGGGGAAGAGACCCAGTACTTC

v_gene: TRBV4-1
d_gene: -
abundance: -
j_gene: TRBJ2-5
CDR3aa: CASSQNTGLHQETQYF
CDR3nt: TGCGCCAGCAGCCAAAATACAGGGTTGCATCAAGAGACCCAGTACTTC

v_gene: TRBV20-1
d_gene: -
abundance: -
j_gene: TRBJ2-5
CDR3aa: CSARVGAALETQYF
CDR3nt: TGCAGTGCTAGAGTGGGGGCCGCCCTAGAGACCCAGTACTTC

v_gene: TRBV12-3/TRBV12-4
d_gene: -
abundance: -
j_gene: TRBJ2-1
CDR3aa: CASTSAGEQFF
CDR3nt: TGTGCCAGCACCTCCGCTGGTGAGCAGTTCTTC

v_gene: TRBV28
d_gene: TRBD1
abundance: -
j_gene: TRBJ1-5
CDR3aa: CASSFRDREYQPQHF
CDR3nt: TGTGCCAGCAGTTTCCGGGACAGGGAGTATCAGCCCCAGCATTTT

v_gene: TRBV6-7
d_gene: -
abundance: -
j_gene: TRBJ2-7
CDR3aa: CASSKTRYEGEGGFEQYF
CDR3nt: TGTGCCAGCAGCAAGACCCGTTATGAGGGAGAGGGGGGGTTCGAGCAGTACTTC

v_gene: TRBV6-1
d_gene: -
abundance: -
j_gene: TRBJ1-6
CDR3aa: CASASSYNSPLHF
CDR3nt: TGTGCCAGCGCGAGCTCCTATAATTCACCCCTCCACTTT

v_gene: TRBV4-3
d_gene: TRBD2
abundance: -
j_gene: TRBJ2-2
CDR3aa: CASRRTSGNTGELFF
CDR3nt: TGCGCCAGCAGACGGACTAGCGGGAACACCGGGGAGCTGTTTTTT

v_gene: TRBV4-3
d_gene: -
abundance: few
j_gene: TRBJ2-4
CDR3aa: CASSPARDLWIQYF
CDR3nt: TGCGCCAGCAGCCCCGCCCGAGATCTGTGGATTCAGTACTTC

v_gene: TRBV24-1
d_gene: TRBD1
abundance: -
j_gene: TRBJ2-2
CDR3aa: CATGQTGQGTGELFF
CDR3nt: TGTGCCACCGGTCAGACAGGGCAGGGCACCGGGGAGCTGTTTTTT

v_gene: TRBV29-1
d_gene: -
abundance: few
j_gene: TRBJ1-2
CDR3aa: CSARPTEAYGYTF
CDR3nt: TGCAGCGCCAGACCAACTGAGGCCTATGGCTACACCTTC

v_gene: TRBV11-3
d_gene: TRBD1
abundance: -
j_gene: TRBJ2-1
CDR3aa: CASSSKPRGGHEQFF
CDR3nt: TGTGCCAGCAGCTCCAAGCCTCGAGGGGGCCATGAGCAGTTCTTC

v_gene: TRBV7-3
d_gene: -
abundance: few
j_gene: TRBJ2-2
CDR3aa: CASSLFLDTGELFF
CDR3nt: TGTGCCAGCAGCTTATTTCTGGACACCGGGGAGCTGTTTTTT

v_gene: TRBV30
d_gene: TRBD2
abundance: few
j_gene: TRBJ2-1
CDR3aa: CAWAGGPFNEQFF
CDR3nt: TGTGCCTGGGCGGGGGGGCCCTTCAATGAGCAGTTCTTC

v_gene: TRBV3-1
d_gene: -
abundance: few
j_gene: TRBJ2-2
CDR3aa: CASSLTPGNTGELFF
CDR3nt: TGTGCCAGCAGCCTGACCCCGGGGAACACCGGGGAGCTGTTTTTT

v_gene: TRBV20-1
d_gene: TRBD1
abundance: few
j_gene: TRBJ2-4
CDR3aa: CSAFDRGLKNIQYF
CDR3nt: TGCAGTGCTTTTGACAGGGGGCTTAAAAACATTCAGTACTTC

v_gene: TRBV5-6
d_gene: TRBD2
abundance: -
j_gene: TRBJ2-5
CDR3aa: CASSLYSGAVQTQYF
CDR3nt: TGTGCCAGCAGCTTGTATAGCGGGGCGGTCCAGACCCAGTACTTC

v_gene: TRBV12-3/TRBV12-4
d_gene: -
abundance: few
j_gene: TRBJ2-7
CDR3aa: CASRREYEQYF
CDR3nt: TGTGCCAGCAGAAGGGAGTACGAGCAGTACTTC

v_gene: TRBV12-3/TRBV12-4
d_gene: TRBD2
abundance: -
j_gene: TRBJ2-1
CDR3aa: CASSFQGLVVNEQFF
CDR3nt: TGTGCCAGCAGTTTCCAAGGACTAGTTGTCAATGAGCAGTTCTTC

v_gene: TRBV20-1
d_gene: TRBD1
abundance: few
j_gene: TRBJ1-4
CDR3aa: CSAKTGGSSTNEKLFF
CDR3nt: TGCAGTGCCAAGACAGGGGGCTCTTCAACTAATGAAAAACTGTTTTTT

v_gene: TRBV9
d_gene: -
abundance: -
j_gene: TRBJ2-5
CDR3aa: CASSGFSETQYF
CDR3nt: TGTGCCAGCAGCGGTTTCTCGGAGACCCAGTACTTC

v_gene: TRBV20-1
d_gene: -
abundance: few
j_gene: TRBJ2-5
CDR3aa: CSATLDRGETQYF
CDR3nt: TGCAGTGCTACCTTGGACAGAGGGGAGACCCAGTACTTC

v_gene: TRBV5-1
d_gene: -
abundance: many
j_gene: TRBJ2-2
CDR3aa: CASSLSGNTGELFF
CDR3nt: TGCGCCAGCAGCTTGTCAGGGAACACCGGGGAGCTGTTTTTT